This T cell receptor beta chain appears in the sequencing data of a study of identical twins. The donor group consisted entirely of healthy Caucasians. Study observations and caveats: Twins shared out-of-frame alpha sequences with excess low generation probability. Weaker excess twin sharing was seen among beta out-of-frame sequences.

This clonotype was recorded a few times. Its antigen remains unknown. With template switching, a universal primer site was added, and the cDNA carried unique molecular identifiers. One entry per CDR3 protein results from TCRdb running MiXCR on the 5' RACE reads. The repertoire consists of about 340,000 distinct CDR3 sequences, with 9% occurring once and the leading ten covering around 8.6%. This CDR3 is 15 amino acids long. CDR1 LGHDT and CDR2 YNNKEL come from the germline V gene (reference sequence). J gave up 5 bases and V 5 bases, and 8 bases lay outside the gene matches. This TCR was sampled from a woman in her fifties or sixties in good health. V gene TRBV3-1 combines with J gene TRBJ2-3, with 9 bases identical to TRBD2. Sequenced sample: naive T cells sorted from blood. CDR3 DNA: TGTGCCAGCAGCGGAGTAGCGGGAGTGGGAGATACGCAGTATTTT. It translates to CASSGVAGVGDTQYF.